The 22 T cell receptor beta chains below come from one sample, sequenced in a study of blood T cell repertoires in COVID-19. Libraries were prepared by immunoSEQ multiplex PCR; TCRdb keeps only in-frame clonotypes and omits some of them. Here the sample spans approximately 230,000 clones, 84% being singletons. Sequenced sample: peripheral blood. Every receptor here comes from a man aged 25-40 years with active or convalescent COVID-19.

This chain connects TRBV11-3 to TRBJ2-1, with TRBD2 as a possible D gene (5 bases). V was clipped by 5 bases and J by 10 bases, with 15 bases between them. Germline V gene data show CDR1 as SGHNT and CDR2 as YENEEA. CDR3 length: 13 residues. CDR3 sequence: CASSALRTGEQFF. CDR3 in DNA: TGTGCCAGCAGCGCCCTCCGGACGGGAGAGCAGTTCTTC.

J is TRBJ2-2 and V is TRBV7-2; 12 bases are shared with TRBD2. This CDR3 has 14 amino acids. Per the germline V gene, CDR1 is SGHTA and CDR2 is FQGNSA. After removal of 6 bases from V and 7 bases from J, the junction contained 3 bases not matched to a gene. Here the CDR3 reads CASRLAGGGGELFF. In DNA form, the CDR3 reads TGTGCCAGCAGGCTAGCGGGAGGGGGCGGGGAGCTGTTTTTT.

J is TRBJ2-1 and V is TRBV20-1; maybe TRBD1 (5 bases). Germline CDR1 reads DFQATT; CDR2 reads SNEGSKA (reference sequence). Trimming removed 8 bases at V and 10 bases at J, with 12 bases between. The CDR3 consists of 10 residues. In DNA, the CDR3 is TGCAGTTCCCTTCGGACAGAGCAGTTCTTC. Translated, it gives CSSLRTEQFF.

The V and J genes are TRBV27 and TRBJ1-2; D not certain. The CDR3 length is 14 residues. Germline-derived CDR1 and CDR2 are MNHEY and SMNVEV (reference sequence). Between the trimmed V and J ends, which lost 3 bases and 4 bases, there was a span of 12 bases. For the CDR3, the DNA is TGTGCCAGCAGTTTGGACGGGAGCCCCTATGGCTACACCTTC. It translates to CASSLDGSPYGYTF.

This chain's CDR3 is CAWSSGSGGGLSYEQYF. The CDR3 nucleotides read TGTGCCTGGAGCTCGGGCTCCGGGGGGGGCCTCTCCTACGAGCAGTACTTC. The chain recombines TRBV30 with TRBJ2-7; 8 nucleotides align to TRBD2. Germline V gene sequence: CDR1 GTSNPN, CDR2 SVGIG (reference sequence). V trimming: 3 bases; J trimming: 0 bases; junction bases outside the gene matches: 13. The CDR3 spans 17 residues.

This CDR3 is CASSRTGGHLANYGYTF. The CDR3 DNA reads as TGTGCCAGCAGCCGGACAGGGGGCCACCTAGCTAACTATGGCTACACCTTC. The chain is built from TRBV3-1 (or the pseudogene TRBV3-2) and TRBJ1-2, with 11 bases matching TRBD1. Germline trimming cut 4 bases from V and 0 bases from J; bases unmatched to any gene: 7. The CDR3 has 17 residues. Looked up from germline, CDR1 is LGHDT and CDR2 is YNNKEL (reference sequence).

This chain links TRBV4-2 with TRBJ2-5, with TRBD2 as a possible D gene (7 bases). Germline CDR1 and CDR2: LGHNA and YNFKEQ. V was cut by 0 bases and J by 4 bases, with 12 bases left in between. The CDR3 covers 15 residues. The CDR3 reads CASSQDWGGGETQYF. CDR3 nucleotide sequence: TGTGCCAGCAGCCAAGACTGGGGAGGGGGAGAGACCCAGTACTTC.

The genes are TRBV2 and TRBJ1-2; TRBD1 matches 11 bases. The CDR3 contains 12 residues. The junction had 2 bases not matched to a gene; V was cut back by 8 bases and J by 6 bases. Germline values: CDR1 SNHLY, CDR2 FYNNEI. CDR3 DNA sequence: TGTGCCAGCCTGGACAGGGGGCATGGCTACACCTTC. Residues: CASLDRGHGYTF.

This clone was picked up a small number of times. V gene TRBV7-9 combines with J gene TRBJ1-2, with TRBD1 matching 7 bases. From germline, CDR1 is SEHNR and CDR2 FQNEAQ (reference sequence). The V gene end was trimmed by 2 bases and the J gene end by 5 bases; junction bases not matched to a gene: 8. CDR3 length equals 15 residues. This CDR3 reads CASSLFAQGLYGYTF. CDR3 in DNA: TGTGCCAGCAGCTTATTCGCACAGGGGTTGTATGGCTACACCTTC.

The chain links TRBV4-3 to TRBJ1-6; D gene uncertain. Germline CDR1 LGHNA, CDR2 YSLEER. Trimming took 0 bases from V and 13 from J, leaving 19 bases between them. This CDR3 contains 16 residues. The CDR3 DNA sequence: TGCGCCAGCAGCCAAGAAGTCACTGGCGGCAATAGCCCCCTCCACTTT. It specifies CASSQEVTGGNSPLHF.

Many counts were recorded for this clone. Other nucleotide sequences in the sample specify the same CDR3. The chain joins TRBV6-6 to TRBJ1-2; D perhaps matches TRBD1 (5 bases). V was pared by 6 bases and J by 8 bases, with 16 bases between. Germline loops: CDR1 MNHNY, CDR2 SVGAGI (reference sequence). The CDR3 runs 13 residues. DNA for the CDR3: TGTGCCAGCAGCCGCGGGACCGCTCAGGGCTACACCTTC. Its protein product is CASSRGTAQGYTF.

The rearrangement uses TRBV5-1 and TRBJ2-5; 11 nucleotides agree with TRBD2. This CDR3 is built from 18 residues. Germline V CDR1 and CDR2: SGHRS, YFSETQ. V lost 3 bases and J lost 2; bases outside the gene matches: 12. DNA for the CDR3: TGCGCCAGCAGCTGGGGCCGGCTAGCGGGGGGTGTGCAAGAGACCCAGTACTTC. Translation: CASSWGRLAGGVQETQYF.

The chain is built from TRBV5-1 and TRBJ2-1, with 9 bases that match TRBD1. The length of the CDR3 is 14 residues. Germline V CDR1 and CDR2: SGHRS, YFSETQ. The trim removed 6 bases at V and 8 bases at J, leaving 9 bases unmatched. The CDR3 region is CASNGQGTEYEQFF. As DNA, the CDR3 is TGCGCCAGCAACGGACAGGGGACGGAGTATGAGCAGTTCTTC. Supplemented by reference TRBV5-1 and TRBJ2-1, the full variable domain reads KAGVTQTPRYLIKTRGQQVTLSCSPISGHRSVSWYQQTPGQGLQFLFEYFSETQRNKGNFPGRFSGRQFSNSRSEMNVSTLELGDSALYLCASNGQGTEYEQFFGPGTRLTVL.

The CDR3 here is CASSHAGRFYNEQFF. The DNA for the CDR3 is TGTGCCAGCAGCCATGCAGGCAGATTCTACAATGAGCAGTTCTTC. The chain carries TRBV3-1 (or the pseudogene TRBV3-2) and TRBJ2-1; D is uncertain. With 3 bases removed from V and 3 bases from J, the gap between germline ends came to 12 bases. CDR1 is LGHDT and CDR2 is YNNKEL in the germline V gene (reference sequence). The CDR3 runs to 15 residues.

The chain recombines TRBV6-2 or TRBV6-3 with TRBJ2-7, with a weak D call TRBD2 (6 bases). Germline V lookup: CDR1 MNHEY, CDR2 SVGEGT. The germline V and J ends were trimmed by 2 bases and 2 bases, with 7 bases remaining between them. The CDR3 spans 13 residues. CDR3 DNA sequence: TGTGCCAGCAGTTACGGGACTCCCTACGAGCAGTACTTC. As protein: CASSYGTPYEQYF.

This clone was recorded once. The V and J genes are TRBV10-3 and TRBJ1-5; TRBD1 is a possible D gene (6 bases). CDR1 ENHRY and CDR2 SYGVKD come from the germline V gene. Trimming removed 2 bases at V and 10 bases at J, with 15 bases between. This CDR3 contains 14 residues. The CDR3 loop reads CAISEVRGVEPQHF. The CDR3 DNA follows: TGTGCCATCAGTGAGGTCAGGGGAGTCGAACCCCAGCATTTT.

The V and J genes are TRBV28 and TRBJ1-5; D may be TRBD1 (6 bases). Germline V gives CDR1 MDHEN, CDR2 SYDVKM. Between the trimmed V and J ends, which lost 2 bases and 4 bases, there was a span of 12 bases. The CDR3 contains 15 residues. CDR3 region: CASSLPGHTNQPQHF. The CDR3 DNA sequence: TGTGCCAGCAGTTTACCGGGACACACTAATCAGCCCCAGCATTTT. Full variable domain (missing parts from reference TRBV28 and TRBJ1-5): DVKVTQSSRYLVKRTGEKVFLECVQDMDHENMFWYRQDPGLGLRLIYFSYDVKMKEKGDIPEGYSVSREKKERFSLILESASTNQTSMYLCASSLPGHTNQPQHFGDGTRLSIL.

The genes are TRBV19 and TRBJ1-5; D remains unclear. CDR3 length equals 14 residues. Looked up from germline, CDR1 is LNHDA and CDR2 is SQIVND (reference sequence). Between the trimmed V and J ends, which lost 3 bases and 3 bases, there was a span of 9 bases. In DNA, the CDR3 is TGTGCCAGTAGTATCTCTTGGGCCAATCAGCCCCAGCATTTT. It translates to CASSISWANQPQHF.

The chain couples TRBV28 to TRBJ1-6; possible D gene TRBD1, 6 bases. Germline V gene lookup returns CDR1 MDHEN and CDR2 SYDVKM. CDR3 length: 12 residues. V lost 5 bases, J lost 17 bases, and 16 bases lay in between. As DNA, the CDR3 is TGTGCCAGCAGTCCCGGGACATATCTTTTCCACTTT. The encoded protein is CASSPGTYLFHF.

The J gene is TRBJ1-1, the V gene TRBV5-4, with TRBD1 identical over 7 bases. This CDR3 has 14 amino acids. The J segment lost 10 bases and the V segment lost 2 bases, leaving 11 bases of the junction unmatched. From germline, CDR1 is SGHNT and CDR2 YYREEE (reference sequence). The CDR3 region is CASSFLDRSSGAFF. The CDR3 region has the DNA TGTGCCAGCAGCTTCTTGGACAGGTCCTCTGGAGCTTTCTTT.

As DNA, the CDR3 is TGTGCCAGCAGTTACTCGAGGTTAGATACGCAGTATTTT. Residues: CASSYSRLDTQYF. This chain connects TRBV6-7 to TRBJ2-3; D is uncertain. TRBV6-7 is an ORF; its function is uncertain. The CDR3 loop spans 13 amino acids. V lost 0 bases to trimming and J lost 5 bases, with 6 bases between them.

The V and J genes are TRBV12-1 and TRBJ1-4. TRBV12-1 constitutes a pseudogene. CDR3 length: 15 amino acids. The CDR3 nucleotides are TGTGCCAGCACCCCGCGCGCTGCGGGGCCAGAAAAACTGTTTTTT. Its translation is CASTPRAAGPEKLFF.